The TCR beta chain under discussion was sequenced for a study of cytomegalovirus exposure and HLA in healthy donors. Remarks on this clone: Antigen: not known.

Researchers ran the PCR with 60 Vbeta and 13 Jbeta primers. Measured with immunoSEQ multiplex PCR; TCRdb has only the in-frame clones, and not every one. The sample consists of under 150,000 clones, roughly three quarters of them appearing once. Findings of the study overall: Exclusion applied to some V segments, including TRBV6-2 and TRBV6-3, as they were indistinguishable. A link between a missense DCLRE1C variant and TCR beta V- and J-gene trimming emerged from a later analysis.

The CDR3 consists of 16 residues. V lost 6 bases and J lost 4, with 19 bases in between. Per the germline V gene, CDR1 is MNHEY and CDR2 is SMNVEV (reference sequence). The rearrangement uses TRBV27 and TRBJ2-1, with D perhaps TRBD2 (6 bases). The specimen sequenced was PBMCs. This sequence originates from a woman younger than 30 in good health and CMV-seronegative. CDR3 coding DNA: TGTGCCAGCAGATGGTCTGTCGCTAGCGCTTACAATGAGCAGTTCTTC. Translated, it gives CASRWSVASAYNEQFF.